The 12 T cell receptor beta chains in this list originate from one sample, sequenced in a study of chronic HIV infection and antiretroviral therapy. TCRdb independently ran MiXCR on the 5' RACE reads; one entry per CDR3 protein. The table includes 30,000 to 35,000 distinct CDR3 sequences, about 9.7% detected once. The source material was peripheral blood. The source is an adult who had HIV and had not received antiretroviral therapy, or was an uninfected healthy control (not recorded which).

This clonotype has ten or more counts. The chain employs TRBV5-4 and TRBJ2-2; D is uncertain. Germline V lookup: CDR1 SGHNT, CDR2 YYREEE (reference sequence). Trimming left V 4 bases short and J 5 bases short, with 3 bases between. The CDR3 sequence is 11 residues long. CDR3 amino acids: CASSGTGELFF. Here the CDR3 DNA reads TGTGCCAGCAGCGGAACCGGGGAGCTGTTTTTT.

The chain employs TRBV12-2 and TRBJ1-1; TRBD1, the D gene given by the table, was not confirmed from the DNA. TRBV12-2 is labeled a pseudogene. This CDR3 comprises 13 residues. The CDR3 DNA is TGTGCAAGTCGCTTTGAGGGGTGGCACGAAGCTTTCTTT. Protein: CASRFEGWHEAFF.

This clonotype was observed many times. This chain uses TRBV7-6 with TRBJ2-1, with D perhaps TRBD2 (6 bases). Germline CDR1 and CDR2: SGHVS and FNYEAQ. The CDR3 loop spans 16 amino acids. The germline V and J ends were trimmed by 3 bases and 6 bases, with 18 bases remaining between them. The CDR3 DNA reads TGTGCCAGCAGCTTGTCTTCACCCGGGACTTTCAATGAGCAGTTCTTC. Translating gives CASSLSSPGTFNEQFF.

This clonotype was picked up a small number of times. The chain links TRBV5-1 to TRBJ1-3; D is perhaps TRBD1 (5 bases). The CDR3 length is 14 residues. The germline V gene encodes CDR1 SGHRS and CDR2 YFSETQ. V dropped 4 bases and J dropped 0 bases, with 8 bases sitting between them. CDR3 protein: CASSPGSSGNTIYF. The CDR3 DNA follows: TGCGCCAGCAGCCCAGGGAGCTCTGGAAACACCATATATTTT.

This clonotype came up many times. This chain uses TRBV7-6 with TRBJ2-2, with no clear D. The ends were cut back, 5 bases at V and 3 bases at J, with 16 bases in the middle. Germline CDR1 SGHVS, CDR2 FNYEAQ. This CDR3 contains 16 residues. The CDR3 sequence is CASSPMGLKYTGELFF. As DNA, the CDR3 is TGTGCCAGCAGCCCCATGGGGTTAAAGTACACCGGGGAGCTGTTTTTT.

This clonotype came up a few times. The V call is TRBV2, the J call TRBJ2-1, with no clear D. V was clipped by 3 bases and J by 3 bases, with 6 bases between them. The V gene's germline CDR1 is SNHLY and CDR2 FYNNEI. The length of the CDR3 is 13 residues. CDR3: CASSEENYNEQFF. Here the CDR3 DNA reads TGTGCCAGCAGTGAGGAGAACTACAATGAGCAGTTCTTC.

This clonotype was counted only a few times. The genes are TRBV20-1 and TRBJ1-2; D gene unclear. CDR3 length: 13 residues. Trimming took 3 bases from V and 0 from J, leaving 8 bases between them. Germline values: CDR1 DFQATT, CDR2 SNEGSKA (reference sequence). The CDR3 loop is CSASHTANYGYTF. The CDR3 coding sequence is TGCAGTGCTAGTCACACCGCTAACTATGGCTACACCTTC.

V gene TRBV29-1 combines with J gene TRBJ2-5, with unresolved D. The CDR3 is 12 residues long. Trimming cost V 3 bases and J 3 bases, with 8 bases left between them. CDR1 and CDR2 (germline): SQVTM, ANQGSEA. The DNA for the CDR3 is TGCAGCGTTGATTTAGCCAAAGAGACCCAGTACTTC. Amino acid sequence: CSVDLAKETQYF.

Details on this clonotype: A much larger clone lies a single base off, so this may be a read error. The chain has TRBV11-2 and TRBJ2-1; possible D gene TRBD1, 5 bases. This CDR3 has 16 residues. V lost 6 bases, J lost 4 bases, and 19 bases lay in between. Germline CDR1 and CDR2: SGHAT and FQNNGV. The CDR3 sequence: CASRLMASKGYNEQFF. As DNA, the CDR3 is TGTGCCAGCAGATTGATGGCCTCCAAGGGGTACAATGAGCAGTTCTTC.

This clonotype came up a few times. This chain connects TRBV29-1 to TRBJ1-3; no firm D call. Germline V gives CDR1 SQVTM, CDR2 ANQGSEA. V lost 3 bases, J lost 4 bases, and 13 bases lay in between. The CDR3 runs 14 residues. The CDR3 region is CSVEVGNEGNTIYF. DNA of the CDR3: TGCAGCGTTGAGGTGGGAAATGAAGGAAACACCATATATTTT.

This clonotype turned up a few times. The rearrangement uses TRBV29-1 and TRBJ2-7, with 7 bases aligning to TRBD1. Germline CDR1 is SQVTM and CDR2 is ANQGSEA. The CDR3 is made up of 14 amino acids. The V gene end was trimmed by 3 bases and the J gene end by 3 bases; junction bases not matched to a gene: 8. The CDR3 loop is CSVDSGGNYYEQYF. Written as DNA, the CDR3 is TGCAGCGTTGATTCAGGGGGAAATTACTACGAGCAGTACTTC.

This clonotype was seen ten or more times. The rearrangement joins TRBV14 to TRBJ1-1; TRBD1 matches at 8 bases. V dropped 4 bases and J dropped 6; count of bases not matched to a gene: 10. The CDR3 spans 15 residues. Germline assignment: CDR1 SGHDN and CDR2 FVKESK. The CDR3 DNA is TGTGCCAGCAGCCTACGGACAGGGCTATTCTCTGAAGCTTTCTTT. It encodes CASSLRTGLFSEAFF.